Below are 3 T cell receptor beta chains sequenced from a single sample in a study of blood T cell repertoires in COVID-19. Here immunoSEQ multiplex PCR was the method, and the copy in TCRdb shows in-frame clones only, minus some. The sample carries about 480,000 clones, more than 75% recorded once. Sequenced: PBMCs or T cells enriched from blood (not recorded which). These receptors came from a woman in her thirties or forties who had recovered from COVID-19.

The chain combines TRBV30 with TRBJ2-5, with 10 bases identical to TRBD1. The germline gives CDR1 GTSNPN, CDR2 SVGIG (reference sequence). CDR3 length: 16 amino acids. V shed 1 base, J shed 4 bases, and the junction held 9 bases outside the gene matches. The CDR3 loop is CAWSDGRGTGVETQYF. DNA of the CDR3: TGTGCCTGGAGTGACGGGCGCGGGACAGGGGTAGAGACCCAGTACTTC.

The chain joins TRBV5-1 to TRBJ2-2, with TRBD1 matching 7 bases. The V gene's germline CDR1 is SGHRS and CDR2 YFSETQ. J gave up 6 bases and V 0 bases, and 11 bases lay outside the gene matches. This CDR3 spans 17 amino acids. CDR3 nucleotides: TGCGCCAGCAGCTTGGAAGGGACAGCTTTGGGAGCCGGGGAGCTGTTTTTT. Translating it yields CASSLEGTALGAGELFF. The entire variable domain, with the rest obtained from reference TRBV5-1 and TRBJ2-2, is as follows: KAGVTQTPRYLIKTRGQQVTLSCSPISGHRSVSWYQQTPGQGLQFLFEYFSETQRNKGNFPGRFSGRQFSNSRSEMNVSTLELGDSALYLCASSLEGTALGAGELFFGEGSRLTVL.

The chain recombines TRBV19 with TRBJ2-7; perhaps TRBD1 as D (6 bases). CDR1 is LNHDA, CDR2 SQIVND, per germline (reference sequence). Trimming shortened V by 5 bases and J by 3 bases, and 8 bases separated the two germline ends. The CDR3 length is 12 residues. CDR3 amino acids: CASSVTGYEQYF. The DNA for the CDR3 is TGTGCCAGTAGTGTGACAGGCTACGAGCAGTACTTC.